A single sample is the source of the 32 T cell receptor beta chains below, sequenced in a study of T cells in Graves' hyperthyroidism and ophthalmopathy. The source material, RNA transcripts, was used to amplify TCR beta CDR3 regions. In the first-round RT-PCR of the TCR CDR3, the HTBI primer set was used. Using its own MiXCR run on the multiplex PCR reads, TCRdb lists one record per CDR3 protein. This table holds approximately 530,000 distinct CDR3 sequences, about 20% found once. Sequencing input: blood. The receptor set was obtained from a man aged 40-55 years with Graves' ophthalmopathy.

This chain links TRBV5-1 with TRBJ2-3; 11 nucleotides agree with TRBD2. The CDR3 totals 16 residues. V shed 2 bases, J shed 4 bases, and the junction held 6 bases outside the gene matches. CDR1 is SGHRS and CDR2 is YFSETQ in the germline V gene. CDR3 in DNA: TGCGCCAGCAGCTTTGGCGGGACTAGCGGATCAGATACGCAGTATTTT. Amino acids: CASSFGGTSGSDTQYF.

The rearrangement joins TRBV2 to TRBJ2-7; D perhaps matches TRBD1 (5 bases). Trimming left V 7 bases short and J 2 bases short, with 9 bases between. The CDR3 totals 12 residues. The V gene's germline CDR1 is SNHLY and CDR2 FYNNEI. As DNA, the CDR3 is TGTGCCAGCACCCAGGACACCTACGAGCAGTACTTC. It specifies CASTQDTYEQYF.

The J gene is TRBJ1-4, the V gene TRBV7-2; 7 bases line up with TRBD1. Germline CDR1 reads SGHTA; CDR2 reads FQGNSA. Trimming removed 1 base from V and 7 bases from J; junction bases left unmatched: 3. The length of the CDR3 is 14 residues. CDR3 amino acids: CASSLVAGGEKLFF. The CDR3 nucleotides are TGTGCCAGCAGCTTAGTGGCAGGGGGTGAAAAACTGTTTTTT.

In DNA form, the CDR3 reads TGTGCTAGTGGCCCCCCAGGATGGCAGTACTTC. It is translated as CASGPPGWQYF. V usage is TRBV12-5 and J usage is TRBJ2-7; D unresolved. CDR1 and CDR2 (germline): LGHNT, FRNRAP. V dropped 6 bases and J dropped 9 bases, with 12 bases sitting between them. This CDR3 has 11 amino acids.

This chain links TRBV12-3 or TRBV12-4 with TRBJ2-1; 10 nucleotides match TRBD1. The CDR3 is 17 amino acids. V lost 5 bases to trimming and J lost 5 bases; unmatched junction nucleotides: 12. The CDR3: CASSIRGGTGDNNEQFF. In nucleotides, the CDR3 is TGTGCCAGCAGTATCCGAGGGGGGACAGGGGATAACAATGAGCAGTTCTTC.

This clonotype was counted ten times or more. CDR3 in amino acids: CASSMTGGSSNQPQHF. The CDR3 DNA reads TGTGCCAGCAGTATGACAGGGGGCTCTAGCAATCAGCCCCAGCATTTT. This chain uses TRBV27 with TRBJ1-5, with TRBD1 identical over 10 bases. Trimming took 5 bases from V and 0 from J; bases not matched to a gene: 4. The germline CDR1 and CDR2 sequences are MNHEY and SMNVEV (reference sequence). This CDR3 has 16 residues.

This clonotype was found many times. CDR3 sequence: CSAGHPGTNEAFF. The CDR3 DNA is TGCAGTGCCGGTCACCCAGGGACCAATGAAGCTTTCTTT. This rearrangement joins TRBV20-1 to TRBJ1-1; the D gene is possibly TRBD1 (5 bases). The V and J ends lost 6 bases and 7 bases respectively, with 18 bases between them. This CDR3 has 13 residues. The V gene's germline CDR1 is DFQATT and CDR2 SNEGSKA (reference sequence).

This clonotype was seen ten or more times. V is TRBV11-1 and J is TRBJ2-1, with 12 bases identical to TRBD2. The germline V gene encodes CDR1 SGHAT and CDR2 FQDESV (reference sequence). The length of the CDR3 is 16 residues. Trimming at V came to 1 base and at J to 10 bases, leaving 8 bases not matched to a gene. The CDR3 is CASSLDGLAGFFEQFF. CDR3 in DNA: TGTGCCAGCAGCTTAGACGGACTAGCGGGATTTTTCGAGCAGTTCTTC. The full variable domain, rest sourced from reference TRBV11-1 and TRBJ2-1, is EAEVAQSPRYKITEKSQAVAFWCDPISGHATLYWYRQILGQGPELLVQFQDESVVDDSQLPKDRFSAERLKGVDSTLKIQPAELGDSAMYLCASSLDGLAGFFEQFFGPGTRLTVL.

This chain joins TRBV19 and TRBJ1-5, with D possibly matching TRBD1 (6 bases). The germline CDR1 and CDR2 sequences are LNHDA and SQIVND (reference sequence). There are 17 residues in the CDR3. V was cut by 3 bases and J by 0 bases, with 15 bases left in between. This CDR3 reads CASSIPRTAYSNQPQHF. For the CDR3, the DNA is TGTGCCAGTAGTATCCCCCGGACAGCCTATAGCAATCAGCCCCAGCATTTT. Together with reference TRBV19 and TRBJ1-5, the CDR3 gives the full variable domain: DGGITQSPKYLFRKEGQNVTLSCEQNLNHDAMYWYRQDPGQGLRLIYYSQIVNDFQKGDIAEGYSVSREKKESFPLTVTSAQKNPTAFYLCASSIPRTAYSNQPQHFGDGTRLSIL.

The J gene is TRBJ2-7, the V gene TRBV19, with 11 positions matching TRBD2. The CDR3 covers 15 residues. Germline V CDR1 and CDR2: LNHDA, SQIVND (reference sequence). The trim removed 8 bases at V and 2 bases at J, leaving 8 bases unmatched. CDR3 residues: CASATSGNLPYEQYF. CDR3 in DNA: TGTGCCAGTGCGACTAGCGGGAACCTCCCCTACGAGCAGTACTTC.

This rearrangement joins TRBV7-9 to TRBJ1-1; the D is unclear. From germline, CDR1 is SEHNR and CDR2 FQNEAQ (reference sequence). The length of the CDR3 is 15 residues. V lost 4 bases, J lost 0 bases, and 12 bases lay in between. The CDR3 DNA follows: TGTGCCAGCAGCTCCCGCCGAACGGTGAACACTGAAGCTTTCTTT. Amino acid sequence: CASSSRRTVNTEAFF.

The V and J genes are TRBV14 and TRBJ1-2; TRBD1 agrees at 7 bases. Germline V gives CDR1 SGHDN, CDR2 FVKESK. V trimming: 4 bases; J trimming: 4 bases; junction bases outside the gene matches: 12. The CDR3 is 16 amino acids. The chain's CDR3 is CASSRQGGKSTYGYTF. The CDR3 DNA reads TGTGCCAGCAGCCGACAGGGAGGAAAAAGTACCTATGGCTACACCTTC. The full variable domain, in which reference TRBV14 and TRBJ1-2 provide the parts outside the CDR3, is EAGVTQFPSHSVIEKGQTVTLRCDPISGHDNLYWYRRVMGKEIKFLLHFVKESKQDESGMPNNRFLAERTGGTYSTLKVQPAELEDSGVYFCASSRQGGKSTYGYTFGSGTRLTVV.

This clonotype was seen only a few times. This chain links TRBV28 with TRBJ2-5; D ambiguous. V dropped 3 bases and J dropped 4 bases, with 12 bases sitting between them. The CDR3 runs to 14 residues. Germline V gives CDR1 MDHEN, CDR2 SYDVKM. The CDR3 region has the DNA TGTGCCAGCAGTTTCGACACCCTGGGAGAGACCCAGTACTTC. Translation: CASSFDTLGETQYF.

This clonotype was seen many times. The rearrangement uses TRBV3-1 and TRBJ2-3; 9 bases align to TRBD2. The CDR3 extends over 14 amino acids. Unmatched junction bases numbered 7, after V lost 3 bases and J lost 9 bases. Germline CDR1 and CDR2: LGHDT and YNNKEL (reference sequence). CDR3 sequence: CASSHRGRANTQYF. The CDR3 coding sequence is TGTGCCAGCAGCCACCGCGGGAGGGCAAACACGCAGTATTTT.

This chain uses TRBV12-3 or TRBV12-4 with TRBJ1-5; a possible D gene is TRBD1 (6 bases). The CDR3 sequence is 15 residues long. Deletions cut 4 bases from V and 3 bases from J, with 13 bases between. The CDR3 loop is CASSSSTGYNQPQHF. CDR3 DNA sequence: TGTGCCAGCAGTTCATCGACAGGCTACAATCAGCCCCAGCATTTT.

Ten or more counts support this clonotype. The rearrangement links TRBV5-1 to TRBJ1-1, with 8 bases that match TRBD1. CDR1 and CDR2 (germline): SGHRS, YFSETQ. J lost 5 bases, V lost 4 bases, and 7 bases had no gene match. CDR3 length: 14 amino acids. This CDR3 is CASSRGQAGTEAFF. The DNA of the CDR3 is TGCGCCAGCAGCCGGGGACAGGCGGGGACTGAAGCTTTCTTT. Filled out from reference TRBV5-1 and TRBJ1-1, the complete variable domain reads KAGVTQTPRYLIKTRGQQVTLSCSPISGHRSVSWYQQTPGQGLQFLFEYFSETQRNKGNFPGRFSGRQFSNSRSEMNVSTLELGDSALYLCASSRGQAGTEAFFGQGTRLTVV.

This chain uses TRBV7-2 with TRBJ2-3; a possible D gene is TRBD1 (6 bases). V lost 3 bases, J lost 1 base, and 11 bases lay in between. The germline V gene encodes CDR1 SGHTA and CDR2 FQGNSA. The CDR3 spans 15 residues. The CDR3 nucleotides are TGTGCCAGCAGCTTTGTAGGGGGAGGCACAGATACGCAGTATTTT. Residues: CASSFVGGGTDTQYF.

The chain combines TRBV5-1 with TRBJ2-7, with D possibly being TRBD2 (5 bases). The CDR3 length is 17 residues. Trimming shortened V by 0 bases and J by 10 bases, and 26 bases separated the two germline ends. The germline V gene has CDR1 SGHRS and CDR2 YFSETQ. For the CDR3, the DNA is TGCGCCAGCAGCTTGGCCGCCACGGAGCTGTTTGCGGAGGAACAGTACTTC. This sequence encodes CASSLAATELFAEEQYF. Complete variable domain (other parts from reference TRBV5-1 and TRBJ2-7): KAGVTQTPRYLIKTRGQQVTLSCSPISGHRSVSWYQQTPGQGLQFLFEYFSETQRNKGNFPGRFSGRQFSNSRSEMNVSTLELGDSALYLCASSLAATELFAEEQYFGPGTRLTVT.

This clonotype was found many times. This chain uses TRBV11-2 with TRBJ1-4; 8 bases agree with TRBD1. This CDR3 spans 16 amino acids. Germline V gene sequence: CDR1 SGHAT, CDR2 FQNNGV. V shed 4 bases and J 7 bases; nucleotides not matched to a gene: 11. CDR3 sequence: CASSSLRTGLREKLFF. The CDR3 nucleotides are TGTGCCAGCAGCTCTCTCAGGACAGGGCTGCGTGAAAAACTGTTTTTT. The full variable domain, with the rest looked up from reference TRBV11-2 and TRBJ1-4, is EAGVAQSPRYKIIEKRQSVAFWCNPISGHATLYWYQQILGQGPKLLIQFQNNGVVDDSQLPKDRFSAERLKGVDSTLKIQPAKLEDSAVYLCASSSLRTGLREKLFFGSGTQLSVL.

The rearrangement links TRBV12-3 or TRBV12-4 to TRBJ1-2, with D perhaps matching TRBD1 (5 bases). The CDR3 length is 13 residues. V was pared by 8 bases and J by 4 bases, with 14 bases between. The CDR3 sequence is CASGPTAAYGYTF. Here the CDR3 DNA reads TGTGCCAGCGGTCCGACAGCTGCCTATGGCTACACCTTC.

This clonotype was found a few times. In DNA form, the CDR3 reads TGTGCCAGCAGTTTCCAGGGTGGAGGGCAGCCCCAGCATTTT. It translates to CASSFQGGGQPQHF. The rearrangement links TRBV28 to TRBJ1-5; possibly TRBD1 for D (5 bases). This CDR3 is 14 amino acids long. The germline V gene encodes CDR1 MDHEN and CDR2 SYDVKM. Deletions cut 3 bases from V and 7 bases from J, with 13 bases between.

This clonotype showed up just a few times. The chain links TRBV28 to TRBJ1-2; D uncertain. The CDR3 contains 15 residues. Deletions cut 5 bases from V and 8 bases from J, with 21 bases between. Germline CDR1 and CDR2: MDHEN and SYDVKM. The CDR3 nucleotides read TGTGCCAGCAGTCCCACCATGGACCTAATTAGAGGCTACACCTTC. It specifies CASSPTMDLIRGYTF.

This clonotype was observed a few times. J is TRBJ2-7 and V is TRBV29-1; 9 positions match TRBD1. The germline V gene has CDR1 SQVTM and CDR2 ANQGSEA. J gave up 7 bases and V 6 bases, and 10 bases lay outside the gene matches. This CDR3 is 13 amino acids long. CDR3 in amino acids: CSVRDRVFREQYF. DNA of the CDR3: TGCAGCGTCAGGGACAGGGTATTTCGGGAGCAGTACTTC.

The chain combines TRBV29-1 with TRBJ2-1; TRBD1 matches at 8 bases. Losses at the gene ends were 2 bases for V and 6 bases for J; bases not matched to a gene: 9. This CDR3 has 15 residues. Germline V gene data show CDR1 as SQVTM and CDR2 as ANQGSEA. As DNA, the CDR3 is TGCAGCGTTGAAAAAGGACAGGGCGCCGGCAATGAGCAGTTCTTC. The encoded protein is CSVEKGQGAGNEQFF.

This clonotype appeared many times. The V and J genes are TRBV10-3 and TRBJ2-3, with a possible D match to TRBD1 (6 bases). The ends were cut back, 7 bases at V and 2 bases at J, with 13 bases in the middle. From germline, CDR1 is ENHRY and CDR2 SYGVKD. The CDR3 runs 14 residues. The DNA for the CDR3 is TGTGCCATCACCCCAACAGGGAACACAGATACGCAGTATTTT. This gives the protein CAITPTGNTDTQYF.

This clonotype was counted only a few times. The chain combines TRBV5-6 with TRBJ1-2; weak D call: TRBD1 (6 bases). From germline, CDR1 is SGHDT and CDR2 YYEEEE. The length of the CDR3 is 17 residues. The V end lost 0 bases, the J end lost 4 bases, and 19 bases lay between the germline ends. The CDR3 reads CASSLVGGEEVGYGYTF. The CDR3 DNA follows: TGTGCCAGCAGCTTGGTGGGGGGCGAAGAGGTCGGCTATGGCTACACCTTC.

There are many counts of this clonotype. This sequence joins TRBV11-2 and TRBJ2-1; the match to TRBD1 covers 7 bases. Germline V gene sequence: CDR1 SGHAT, CDR2 FQNNGV. The CDR3 contains 15 residues. The V and J ends lost 4 bases and 6 bases, in that order; junction bases with no gene match: 9. The CDR3 DNA follows: TGTGCCAGCAGCTCCCGCACCGGGACAGCCAATGAGCAGTTCTTC. It codes for CASSSRTGTANEQFF.

This clonotype was counted between two and nine times. The chain carries TRBV5-1 and TRBJ2-5, with TRBD1 as a possible D gene (6 bases). This CDR3 region has 16 residues. Looked up from germline, CDR1 is SGHRS and CDR2 is YFSETQ. V lost 2 bases and J lost 5, with 19 bases in between. The CDR3 DNA is TGCGCCAGCAGCTTAACGACAGGTCCGGGGCTGGAGACCCAGTACTTC. It translates to CASSLTTGPGLETQYF.

CDR3 residues: CASSLGAETGMNTEAFF. CDR3 nucleotides: TGTGCCAGCAGCTTAGGGGCAGAGACAGGTATGAACACTGAAGCTTTCTTT. The chain couples TRBV11-3 to TRBJ1-1; perhaps TRBD1 as D (6 bases). V lost 1 base and J 0 bases, leaving 15 bases between the germline ends. The CDR3 has 17 residues. CDR1 and CDR2 (germline): SGHNT, YENEEA. The full variable domain, its missing parts supplied by reference TRBV11-3 and TRBJ1-1, is EAGVVQSPRYKIIEKKQPVAFWCNPISGHNTLYWYLQNLGQGPELLIRYENEEAVDDSQLPKDRFSAERLKGVDSTLKIQPAELGDSAVYLCASSLGAETGMNTEAFFGQGTRLTVV.

This clonotype was detected many times. This chain uses TRBV24-1 with TRBJ2-5; TRBD2 might be the D (5 bases). V was shortened by 3 bases and J by 2 bases, with 18 bases between the two germline ends. CDR1 is KGHDR and CDR2 is SFDVKD in the germline V gene. CDR3 length equals 17 residues. The CDR3 DNA reads TGTGCCACCAGTGATCCTTCTCAAGGACTGATACAAGAGACCCAGTACTTC. Encoded protein: CATSDPSQGLIQETQYF.

As to this clonotype: Just one base apart from a much larger clone, this may be a read error. This rearrangement joins TRBV28 to TRBJ1-1, with 7 bases identical to TRBD1. The V and J ends lost 5 bases and 7 bases, in that order; junction bases with no gene match: 10. The V gene's germline CDR1 is MDHEN and CDR2 SYDVKM. This CDR3 spans 14 amino acids. The CDR3 region is CASSLQGEYIEAFF. In DNA, the CDR3 is TGTGCCAGCAGTCTCCAGGGGGAGTACATTGAAGCTTTCTTT.

V and J are TRBV10-3 and TRBJ1-5, with D perhaps TRBD1 (6 bases). Germline CDR1 is ENHRY and CDR2 is SYGVKD. Trimming removed 4 bases from V and 0 bases from J, with 10 bases in between. This CDR3 contains 15 residues. The CDR3 is CAISATGTSNQPQHF. The CDR3 bases are TGTGCCATCAGTGCCACAGGGACTAGCAATCAGCCCCAGCATTTT.